This entry concerns a single T cell receptor (beta chain). Its antigen is unidentified. The CDR3 end lies 3 residues beyond the end of the read and is filled in from the germline J gene. Additional DNA sequences in this sample encode the identical CDR3. Germline-derived CDR1 and CDR2 are GTSNPN and SVGIG (reference sequence). The junction had 0 bases not matched to a gene; V was cut back by 5 bases and J by 5 bases. The CDR3 totals 12 residues. The assay was immunoSEQ multiplex PCR, and TCRdb's table has in-frame clones only and misses some. Its clone listing holds tens of thousands of clones. This entry belongs to a study of T cells in women clearing cervical HPV infection. Across the study: Controls were women whose single incident HPV16 infection cleared within 12 months without precancer or cancer. Whole-study results and caveats: TRBV6-7 relative abundance averaged approximately 0.11% in cases and under 0.2% in controls.

The clonotype originates from a woman aged 18-70 years with a cervical HPV16 infection that either progressed to CIN3+ or cleared (not recorded which). The chain joins TRBV30 to TRBJ1-5, with 10 nucleotides matching TRBD1. The sequenced sample was blood buffy coat. The DNA read from the CDR3 is TGTGCCTGGGGACAGGGGGATCAGCCC. Translated: CAWGQGDQP. The whole CDR3 is CAWGQGDQPQHF.